Following are 32 T cell receptor beta chains from one sample sequenced in a study of low-dose radiotherapy and immunotherapy resistance in tumors. Time point noted: before trial treatment. Primers used for first-strand cDNA, a TRAV- and TRBV-specific set, covered both alpha and beta chains. For amplifying TCRs, the PCR ran for around 20 cycles with Phusion, which was used together with a constant-region primer and the adapter on the V primers. TCRdb processed the reads anew with MiXCR; each CDR3 protein has one entry. The sample includes tens of thousands of distinct CDR3 sequences, 9.4% of them seen just once. Sequencing used PBMCs, obtained before treatment. The receptors here all came from a male donor with prostate cancer.

This clonotype has ten or more counts. V is TRBV30 and J is TRBJ1-2; D may be TRBD1 (6 bases). Germline V CDR1 and CDR2: GTSNPN, SVGIG (reference sequence). The CDR3 length is 14 residues. Between the trimmed V and J ends, which lost 4 bases and 0 bases, there was a span of 12 bases. The CDR3 bases are TGTGCCTGGACGGCGGGGACATCTAACTATGGCTACACCTTC. Its translation is CAWTAGTSNYGYTF.

Ten or more counts support this clonotype. V usage is TRBV28 and J usage is TRBJ1-2; TRBD1 matches at 8 bases. The CDR3 is made up of 13 amino acids. Germline assignment: CDR1 MDHEN and CDR2 SYDVKM. V trimming: 10 bases; J trimming: 5 bases; junction bases outside the gene matches: 9. The CDR3 is CATRDRPFYGYTF. The DNA of the CDR3 is TGTGCCACCAGGGACAGGCCCTTTTATGGCTACACCTTC.

This clonotype showed up many times. CDR3 residues: CASSLGGGSGNTIYF. The CDR3 nucleotides are TGTGCCAGCAGCTTAGGGGGGGGCTCTGGAAACACCATATATTTT. This sequence joins TRBV7-2 and TRBJ1-3; a weak D match, TRBD1 (5 bases). The CDR3 spans 15 residues. V was pared by 1 base and J by 0 bases, with 7 bases between. Germline CDR1 and CDR2: SGHTA and FQGNSA.

This clonotype was recorded at least ten times. This chain connects TRBV12-3 or TRBV12-4 to TRBJ2-3, with 8 bases aligning to TRBD2. With V trimmed by 6 bases and J by 4 bases, 12 bases remained unmatched. This CDR3 is 16 amino acids long. CDR3 amino acids: CASSFLSSGRADTQYF. CDR3 coding DNA: TGTGCCAGCAGCTTCCTATCCAGCGGGAGAGCAGATACGCAGTATTTT.

In its sample, this clonotype was seen many times. The chain employs TRBV12-3 or TRBV12-4 and TRBJ1-2, with a possible D match to TRBD1 (5 bases). CDR3 length: 14 amino acids. The V gene lost 4 bases and the J gene lost 8 bases, with 17 bases spanning the gap. The CDR3 sequence is CASSSLDGAEGYTF. CDR3 in DNA: TGTGCCAGCAGTTCATTGGACGGGGCGGAAGGCTACACCTTC.

This clonotype appeared many times. V usage is TRBV6-5 and J usage is TRBJ2-3, with 7 bases identical to TRBD1. From germline, CDR1 is MNHEY and CDR2 SVGAGI. The CDR3 sequence is 21 residues long. The V gene end was trimmed by 2 bases and the J gene end by 0 bases; junction bases not matched to a gene: 20. The CDR3: CASSYRKGQLPSGLSTDTQYF. The CDR3 DNA sequence: TGTGCCAGCAGTTACCGTAAGGGACAGTTACCTTCAGGTCTCAGCACAGATACGCAGTATTTT.

At least ten counts were recorded for this clonotype. A read error may produce the germline difference seen at one junction end. CDR3 residues: CASSSSGGNTEAFF. The CDR3 coding sequence is TGTGCCAGCAGCTCCTCTGGAGGGAACACTGAAGCTTTCTTT. The chain uses TRBV5-1 and TRBJ1-1; the D is unclear. CDR1 and CDR2 (germline): SGHRS, YFSETQ. The CDR3 loop spans 14 amino acids.

In this sample, this clonotype turned up many times. The CDR3 loop reads CASGWAGQSYEQYF. The DNA of the CDR3 is TGCGCCAGCGGGTGGGCAGGGCAGTCCTACGAGCAGTACTTC. The chain recombines TRBV4-1 with TRBJ2-7; possibly TRBD1 for D (5 bases). The CDR3 extends over 14 amino acids. V was cut by 8 bases and J by 1 base, with 15 bases left in between. Germline CDR1 and CDR2: MGHRA and YSYEKL.

The gene calls are TRBV30 and TRBJ2-2, with D tentatively TRBD1 (6 bases). Trimming stripped 0 bases from V and 1 base from J, with 12 bases between. Germline V gene lookup returns CDR1 GTSNPN and CDR2 SVGIG (reference sequence). The CDR3 contains 16 residues. The CDR3 reads CAWSVSRTENTGELFF. As DNA, the CDR3 is TGTGCCTGGAGTGTTTCCCGGACAGAGAACACCGGGGAGCTGTTTTTT.

This chain connects TRBV28 to TRBJ2-7; 11 bases align to TRBD1. Trimming took 7 bases from V and 2 from J; bases not matched to a gene: 13. From germline, CDR1 is MDHEN and CDR2 SYDVKM. The CDR3 has 17 amino acids. CDR3 sequence reads: CASNTGAPGQGAYEQYF. As DNA, the CDR3 is TGTGCCAGCAACACGGGGGCCCCGGGACAGGGGGCCTACGAGCAGTACTTC.

This clonotype turned up a few times. The chain uses TRBV4-2 and TRBJ2-1, with D unclear. There are 14 residues in the CDR3. CDR1 is LGHNA and CDR2 is YNFKEQ in the germline V gene. The V gene lost 0 bases and the J gene lost 6 bases, with 9 bases spanning the gap. The CDR3 here is CASSQDLASNEQFF. CDR3 bases: TGTGCCAGCAGCCAAGATTTGGCTAGCAATGAGCAGTTCTTC.

This clonotype showed up many times. V usage is TRBV7-2 and J usage is TRBJ2-3; D not certain. CDR3 size: 14 residues. Germline CDR1 and CDR2: SGHTA and FQGNSA. The V gene lost 2 bases and the J gene lost 3 bases, with 9 bases spanning the gap. The CDR3 DNA reads as TGTGCCAGCAGCTTACCGCAGAGGACAGATACGCAGTATTTT. This translates into CASSLPQRTDTQYF.

Of note for this clonotype: This likely reflects a read error, since a far larger clone is one base away. CDR3 amino acids: CASSFLSDNNEQYF. CDR3 sequence (DNA): TGTGCCAGCTCATTCCTCTCGGATAACAATGAGCAGTACTTC. This chain joins TRBV18 and TRBJ2-7; D is uncertain. Germline CDR1 is KGHSH and CDR2 is LQKENI. This CDR3 spans 14 amino acids. V was shortened by 5 bases and J by 7 bases, with 18 bases between the two germline ends.

This clonotype was counted ten times or more. The chain uses TRBV5-6 and TRBJ1-4; the D gene is possibly TRBD1 (5 bases). Germline V gives CDR1 SGHDT, CDR2 YYEEEE. The CDR3 is 15 residues long. V was trimmed by 3 bases and J by 5 bases, leaving 14 bases between them. The CDR3 coding sequence is TGTGCCAGCAGCTCCCGGGACGGAACAAATGAAAAACTGTTTTTT. Its protein product is CASSSRDGTNEKLFF.

This clonotype was recorded many times. The chain joins TRBV2 to TRBJ2-1; D is unresolved. CDR3 size: 13 residues. The ends were cut back, 6 bases at V and 5 bases at J, with 11 bases in the middle. Looked up from germline, CDR1 is SNHLY and CDR2 is FYNNEI. CDR3 coding DNA: TGTGCCAGCAGCGCAACGAGTGACAATGAGCAGTTCTTC. It specifies CASSATSDNEQFF.

The chain has TRBV10-3 and TRBJ2-1, with 14 bases aligning to TRBD2. After removal of 5 bases from V and 7 bases from J, the junction contained 10 bases not matched to a gene. CDR1 and CDR2 (germline): ENHRY, SYGVKD. The CDR3 totals 17 residues. For the CDR3, the DNA is TGTGCCATCAGTCCCGGGACTAGCGGGAGAAACGGGAATGAGCAGTTCTTC. It encodes CAISPGTSGRNGNEQFF.

As to this clonotype: A junction end diverges from the germline sequence, so it may reflect a read error. This rearrangement joins TRBV6-2 or TRBV6-3 to TRBJ2-7; 7 bases agree with TRBD2. This CDR3 is 15 amino acids long. Germline-derived CDR1 and CDR2 are MNHEY and SVGEGT. The CDR3 spells CASSWVAGHRYVQYF. The CDR3, as DNA: TGTGCCAGCAGTTGGGTAGCGGGTCACCGTTACGTGCAGTACTTC.

This clonotype occurred many times. The chain carries TRBV7-2 and TRBJ1-1; D not resolved. The germline CDR1 and CDR2 sequences are SGHTA and FQGNSA. Trimming took 5 bases from V and 3 from J, leaving 16 bases between them. The CDR3 totals 15 residues. CDR3 in amino acids: CASSRTGLVDTEAFF. The CDR3 nucleotides are TGTGCCAGCAGCCGAACCGGTCTTGTGGACACTGAAGCTTTCTTT.

This clonotype has a handful of counts. V usage is TRBV24-1 and J usage is TRBJ2-3; 8 bases are shared with TRBD1. From germline, CDR1 is KGHDR and CDR2 SFDVKD. V was clipped by 4 bases and J by 2 bases; unmatched bases: 4. This CDR3 comprises 15 residues. This CDR3 is CATSDTGGVTDTQYF. CDR3 in DNA: TGTGCCACCAGTGACACAGGGGGAGTCACAGATACGCAGTATTTT.

This clonotype was seen many times. The V and J genes are TRBV6-2 or TRBV6-3 and TRBJ2-7, with D perhaps TRBD1 (6 bases). The CDR3 is 13 residues long. CDR1 is MNHEY, CDR2 SVGEGT, per germline. V lost 5 bases, J lost 6 bases, and 14 bases lay in between. CDR3 loop: CASSNRVGGEQYF. The CDR3 nucleotides read TGTGCCAGCAGTAACAGGGTAGGAGGCGAGCAGTACTTC.

There are many counts of this clonotype. This chain connects TRBV4-1 to TRBJ2-5, with a weak D call TRBD2 (5 bases). This CDR3 is built from 16 residues. CDR1 MGHRA and CDR2 YSYEKL come from the germline V gene. Trimming removed 1 base at V and 5 bases at J, with 17 bases between. The chain's CDR3 is CASSQAITTSTETQYF. In DNA form, the CDR3 reads TGCGCCAGCAGCCAAGCCATAACCACTAGTACGGAGACCCAGTACTTC.

This clonotype was found many times. The J gene is TRBJ2-3, the V gene TRBV20-1, with TRBD2 matching over 9 bases. The CDR3 has 16 residues. CDR1 DFQATT and CDR2 SNEGSKA come from the germline V gene (reference sequence). The junction had 10 bases not matched to a gene; V was cut back by 2 bases and J by 4 bases. The chain's CDR3 is CSARPLVAGVADTQYF. Written as DNA, the CDR3 is TGCAGTGCTAGACCTCTGGTAGCGGGAGTGGCAGATACGCAGTATTTT.

This clonotype came up many times. The chain combines TRBV18 with TRBJ2-2; no firm D call. The CDR3 runs to 14 residues. Germline assignment: CDR1 KGHSH and CDR2 LQKENI. Trimming took 2 bases from V and 3 from J, leaving 7 bases between them. Written as DNA, the CDR3 is TGTGCCAGCTCACCAAATAGGGACACCGGGGAGCTGTTTTTT. Protein sequence: CASSPNRDTGELFF.

In its sample, this clonotype was seen many times. The gene calls are TRBV18 and TRBJ1-5; 7 bases align to TRBD1. V was pared by 3 bases and J by 11 bases, with 16 bases of the junction left unmatched. The CDR3 loop spans 16 amino acids. Germline CDR1 is KGHSH and CDR2 is LQKENI. CDR3 in DNA: TGTGCCAGCTCACCTACCATGGTCAGGGGGGGATTGGCCCAGCATTTT. Residues: CASSPTMVRGGLAQHF.

This clonotype was seen at least ten times. This chain uses TRBV7-9 with TRBJ1-4, with TRBD1 identical over 7 bases. From germline, CDR1 is SEHNR and CDR2 FQNEAQ (reference sequence). This CDR3 is 16 amino acids long. V lost 5 bases, J lost 0 bases, and 6 bases stayed unmatched. CDR3 in DNA: TGTGCCAGCAGCGAGGACAGGTTTGCAACTAATGAAAAACTGTTTTTT. Translated: CASSEDRFATNEKLFF.

This clonotype occurred many times. The chain couples TRBV20-1 to TRBJ2-5; maybe TRBD1 (6 bases). Trimming took 5 bases from V and 5 from J, leaving 15 bases between them. The CDR3 is made up of 13 amino acids. Germline-derived CDR1 and CDR2 are DFQATT and SNEGSKA (reference sequence). As DNA, the CDR3 is TGCAGTGCTCTCATTCAGGGGATGGAGACCCAGTACTTC. It codes for CSALIQGMETQYF.

This clonotype was seen repeatedly, ten times or more. V usage is TRBV12-3 or TRBV12-4 and J usage is TRBJ1-1; D may be TRBD1 (6 bases). This CDR3 has 13 residues. V gave up 6 bases and J gave up 1 base, with 9 bases separating them. CDR3 sequence (DNA): TGTGCCAGCAGCCCGGGACAGAACACTGAAGCTTTCTTT. Encoded protein: CASSPGQNTEAFF.

This clonotype was observed many times. The V gene is TRBV12-3 or TRBV12-4, the J gene TRBJ2-5, with D uncertain. CDR3 length: 14 residues. Trimming cost V 5 bases and J 5 bases, with 15 bases left between them. The CDR3 region has the DNA TGTGCCAGCAGTCCATGGCAATCTAGGGAGACCCAGTACTTC. Residues: CASSPWQSRETQYF.

This clonotype has ten or more counts. The gene calls are TRBV2 and TRBJ1-6; D might be TRBD1 (6 bases). V was shortened by 1 base and J by 2 bases, with 9 bases between the two germline ends. Looked up from germline, CDR1 is SNHLY and CDR2 is FYNNEI. CDR3 size: 16 residues. The CDR3 DNA sequence: TGTGCCAGCAGTGAAGAGCCAGGGGCCTATAATTCACCCCTCCACTTT. Protein sequence: CASSEEPGAYNSPLHF. The whole variable domain, remainder taken from reference TRBV2 and TRBJ1-6, is EPEVTQTPSHQVTQMGQEVILRCVPISNHLYFYWYRQILGQKVEFLVSFYNNEISEKSEIFDDQFSVERPDGSNFTLKIRSTKLEDSAMYFCASSEEPGAYNSPLHFGNGTRLTVT.

As regards this clonotype: Since a much larger clone is just one base distant, this may be a read error. The chain carries TRBV6-5 and TRBJ2-5; TRBD2 is a possible D gene (5 bases). Germline V gives CDR1 MNHEY, CDR2 SVGAGI. The CDR3 consists of 14 residues. V was clipped by 6 bases and J by 1 base, with 12 bases between them. The CDR3 nucleotides read TGTGCCAGCAGCTCTTTAGAGGGCCAAGAGACCCAGTACTTC. It codes for CASSSLEGQETQYF.

There are many counts of this clonotype. This chain uses TRBV6-1 with TRBJ2-7; 8 bases align to TRBD1. Germline lookup yields CDR1 MNHNS and CDR2 SASEGT. With 2 bases clipped from V and 3 bases from J, the junction kept 9 bases outside the gene matches. CDR3 size: 16 residues. The CDR3 sequence is CASSEPPQGGIYEQYF. Written as DNA, the CDR3 is TGTGCCAGCAGTGAACCCCCACAGGGGGGAATCTACGAGCAGTACTTC.

This clonotype has at least ten counts. J is TRBJ1-2 and V is TRBV3-1, with 9 bases fitting TRBD1. Germline CDR1 is LGHDT and CDR2 is YNNKEL (reference sequence). The CDR3 extends over 15 amino acids. The V segment lost 4 bases and the J segment 7 bases; nucleotides outside the gene matches: 10. CDR3 protein: CASSRQGGDLSGYTF. CDR3 nucleotides: TGTGCCAGCAGCCGACAGGGGGGGGATCTATCTGGCTACACCTTC.